This T cell receptor (beta chain) was obtained from a study of monozygotic twins with cystic fibrosis (dated by TCRdb to about 2021). With regard to the full study: Barcoded libraries were prepared with approximately 16 PCR cycles from around 3 micrograms of fragmented DNA. Made up mostly of children and adolescents, the cohort included ten female and six male twin pairs ranging in age from about 2.0 to 36.4 years, with a median of about 9.2 years. Data for three of the twin pairs had been reported earlier in a different context. To assess genetic influence on V and J gene usage, the study compared TCR beta repertoires within and across 16 monozygotic twin pairs with cystic fibrosis. On the day of blood sampling, twins were ranked among more than 850 cohort participants for weight-for-height and for FEVPerc (FEV1 disease centile).

Broader findings and caveats from the paper: Sharing of nucleotide-identical clonotypes was significantly greater within monozygotic CF twin pairs than between unrelated CF individuals (P = 0.000026, Mann-Whitney). Simpson clonality was found to be generally low (median approximately 0.009), suggesting a naive-dominated repertoire, although higher clonality was observed in the most severely affected patients. V gene usage was most similar to the co-twin in 13 of 16 pairs, and J usage was most similar to the co-twin in 8 of 16 pairs, which suggests genetic constraints. The cohort was small, and the number of shared CDR3s showed no association with age, concordance or disease severity.

Worth noting for this clone: It has no known antigen specificity. No quality values exist for individual bases; no much larger clone is one base distant.

Following the manufacturer's instructions, TCR beta CDR3 regions were amplified by multiplex PCR with the immunoSEQ immune profiling system. Sequencing was performed on an Illumina NextSeq system. The authors' analysis ran thus. Sequence data were processed on the immunoSEQ Analyzer platform, and clonality was computed as the square root of Simpson's index of productive rearrangements. Similarity in V and J usage was quantified by Jensen-Shannon distance, and CDR3 generation probabilities were calculated with OLGA. The immuneACCESS database (August 2020) and VDJdb (December 2020) were searched for shared CDR3 sequences. Held by TCRdb, this immuneACCESS table contains in-frame sequences only and omits some clones. Under half of the omission traces to an unresolved V gene where checked; the cause of the rest is unknown. That table gives V, J and clone size, and the DNA gave D and trimming. This sample lists tens of thousands of clones; around 90% were detected once. Together, the top ten hold roughly 0.28% of the sample.

After removal of 4 bases from V and 3 bases from J, the junction retains 4 bases not matched to a gene. From its cysteine to its phenylalanine, the CDR3 spans 14 amino acids. The sequence is cut down to CDR3 DNA, 42 bases in frame from base 1. Reading the germline V gene (reference sequence) gives CDR1 LNHDA and CDR2 SQIVND. The twin pairs came from the European Cystic Fibrosis Twin and Sibling Study Cohort, which recruited patients from 158 CF clinics across 14 European countries. Zygosity and CFTR genotype were verified in-house, and zygosity was tested by multiplex PCR of nine short tandem repeat loci. Each twin gave a peripheral blood sample, and clinical parameters were documented on that same day of blood sampling. Genomic DNA was isolated from peripheral blood cells with phenol/chloroform and kept in TE buffer at 4 degrees C.

The material sequenced was blood. The receptor's source is a girl aged 2 to 10 with cystic fibrosis. This chain is built from TRBV19 and TRBJ2-7; TRBD2 lines up with 9 middle nucleotides. CDR3 loop: CASSKRGVIYEQYF. The DNA is as follows: TGTGCCAGTAGTAAGCGGGGGGTCATCTACGAGCAGTACTTC.